This T cell receptor beta chain was retrieved from a study of blood T cell repertoires in COVID-19. Study-level information: Samples representing acute and convalescent COVID-19 were sourced from the United States, Italy and Spain.

Produced via immunoSEQ multiplex PCR; TCRdb's table is partial and in-frame only. Of some 160,000 clones listed, 80% were seen once; the top ten hold around 6.3%. Sequenced input: peripheral blood. The clonotype comes from a man in his 70s with active or convalescent COVID-19.

The DNA for the CDR3 is TGTGCCAGCGGCCAGGGGGCAGCTGGGGCCAACGTCCTGACTTTC. This gives the protein CASGQGAAGANVLTF. V and J are TRBV5-5 and TRBJ2-6, with 8 positions matching TRBD1. The junction had 5 bases not matched to a gene; V was cut back by 7 bases and J by 2 bases. The CDR3 runs to 15 residues. CDR1 SGHKS and CDR2 YYEKEE come from the germline V gene (reference sequence). Together with reference TRBV5-5 and TRBJ2-6, the CDR3 gives the full variable domain: DAGVTQSPTHLIKTRGQQVTLRCSPISGHKSVSWYQQVLGQGPQFIFQYYEKEERGRGNFPDRFSARQFPNYSSELNVNALLLGDSALYLCASGQGAAGANVLTFGAGSRLTVL.